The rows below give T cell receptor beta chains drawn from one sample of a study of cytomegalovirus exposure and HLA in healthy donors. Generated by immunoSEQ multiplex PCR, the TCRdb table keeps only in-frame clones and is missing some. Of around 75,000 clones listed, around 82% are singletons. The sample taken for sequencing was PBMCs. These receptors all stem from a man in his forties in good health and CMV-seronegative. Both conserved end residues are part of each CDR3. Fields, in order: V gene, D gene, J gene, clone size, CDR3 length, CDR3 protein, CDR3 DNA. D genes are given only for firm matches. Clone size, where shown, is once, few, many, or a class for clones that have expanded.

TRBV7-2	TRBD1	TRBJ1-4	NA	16	CASSSPGQGGNEKLFF	TGTGCCAGCAGCTCCCCGGGACAGGGGGGAAATGAAAAACTGTTTTTT
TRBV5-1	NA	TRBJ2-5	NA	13	CASSLVPEETQYF	TGCGCCAGCAGCTTGGTCCCAGAAGAGACCCAGTACTTC
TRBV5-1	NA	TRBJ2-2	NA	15	CASSAGTRIHGELFF	TGCGCCAGCAGCGCAGGTACTAGGATACACGGGGAGCTGTTTTTT
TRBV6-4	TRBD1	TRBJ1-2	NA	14	CASSEGQGSMGYTF	TGTGCCAGCAGTGAGGGACAGGGGAGTATGGGCTACACCTTC
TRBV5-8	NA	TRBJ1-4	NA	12	CASSFHNEKLFF	TGTGCCAGCAGCTTCCATAATGAAAAACTGTTTTTT
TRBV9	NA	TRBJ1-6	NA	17	CASSVRPSQAYNSPLHF	TGTGCCAGCAGCGTACGGCCCTCACAGGCCTATAATTCACCCCTCCACTTT
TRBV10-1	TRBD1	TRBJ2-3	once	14	CASSWTGNTDTQYF	TGCGCCAGCAGTTGGACAGGGAACACAGATACGCAGTATTTT
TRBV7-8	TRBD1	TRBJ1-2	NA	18	CASSLKVGTGIRGYGYTF	TGTGCCAGCAGCTTGAAGGTGGGGACAGGGATAAGGGGCTATGGCTACACCTTC
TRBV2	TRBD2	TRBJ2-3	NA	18	CASSPGTSGGVHTDTQYF	TGTGCCAGCAGTCCCGGGACTAGCGGGGGGGTACACACAGATACGCAGTATTTT
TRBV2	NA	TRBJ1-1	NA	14	CASRLTGVVAEAFF	TGTGCCAGCAGATTGACCGGGGTGGTGGCTGAAGCTTTCTTT
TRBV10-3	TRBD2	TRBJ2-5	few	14	CATLLSGRGETQYF	TGTGCCACCCTACTTAGCGGGAGGGGAGAGACCCAGTACTTC
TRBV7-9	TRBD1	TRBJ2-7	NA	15	CASSLGQGISYEQYF	TGTGCCAGCAGCTTAGGACAGGGAATCTCCTACGAGCAGTACTTC
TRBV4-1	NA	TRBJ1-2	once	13	CASSQGQSYGYTF	TGCGCCAGCAGCCAAGGACAGAGCTATGGCTACACCTTC
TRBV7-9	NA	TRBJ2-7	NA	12	CSSSLPGYEQYF	TGTTCCAGCAGCTTACCCGGCTACGAGCAGTACTTC
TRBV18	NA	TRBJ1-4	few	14	CASSPGLSNEKLFF	TGTGCCAGCTCCCCTGGACTCTCGAATGAAAAACTGTTTTTT
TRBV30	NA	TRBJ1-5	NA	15	CAWSVQGGRGQPQHF	TGTGCCTGGAGTGTACAAGGGGGAAGAGGTCAGCCCCAGCATTTT
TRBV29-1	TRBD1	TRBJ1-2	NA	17	CSVESRGQRPEAYGYTF	TGCAGCGTTGAATCGCGGGGACAGCGCCCCGAGGCGTATGGCTACACCTTC
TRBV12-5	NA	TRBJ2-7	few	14	CASARGDYSYEQYF	TGTGCTAGTGCTAGAGGAGATTATTCCTACGAGCAGTACTTC
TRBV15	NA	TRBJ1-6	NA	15	CATSRLGGGDSPLHF	TGTGCCACCAGCAGGCTGGGGGGGGGAGATTCACCCCTCCACTTT
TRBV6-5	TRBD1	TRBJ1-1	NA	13	CASRQSRGLIAFF	TGTGCCAGCAGACAGAGCAGGGGGCTTATAGCTTTCTTT
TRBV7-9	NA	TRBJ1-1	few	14	CASSRGQIGTEAFF	TGTGCCAGCAGCCGCGGACAAATTGGGACTGAAGCTTTCTTT
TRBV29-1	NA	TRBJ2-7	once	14	CSVNLVMRPYEQYF	TGCAGCGTAAATCTGGTAATGAGGCCCTACGAGCAGTACTTC
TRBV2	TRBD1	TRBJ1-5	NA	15	CASSKRTGGNQPQHF	TGTGCCAGCAGTAAACGGACAGGGGGCAATCAGCCCCAGCATTTT
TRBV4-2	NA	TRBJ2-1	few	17	CASSQILGSLGGNEQFF	TGTGCCAGCAGCCAAATTCTAGGGTCTTTAGGAGGCAATGAGCAGTTCTTC
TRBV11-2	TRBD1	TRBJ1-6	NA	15	CASSRGTANNSPLHF	TGTGCCAGCAGCAGAGGGACAGCGAATAATTCACCCCTCCACTTT
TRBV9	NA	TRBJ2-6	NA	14	CASSAPSGANVLTF	TGTGCCAGCAGCGCCCCTTCTGGGGCCAACGTCCTGACTTTC
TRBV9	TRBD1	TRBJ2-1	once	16	CASSQRGDRGFNEQFF	TGTGCCAGCAGCCAAAGGGGGGACAGGGGATTCAATGAGCAGTTCTTC
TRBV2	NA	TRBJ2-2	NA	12	CAGGRRTGELFF	TGTGCCGGGGGGAGAAGGACCGGGGAGCTGTTTTTT
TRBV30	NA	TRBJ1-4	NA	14	CAWSREPPNEKLFF	TGTGCCTGGAGCCGCGAGCCACCTAATGAAAAACTGTTTTTT
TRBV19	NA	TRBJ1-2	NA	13	CASSRVRYYGYTF	TGTGCCAGTAGTAGAGTCCGCTACTATGGCTACACCTTC
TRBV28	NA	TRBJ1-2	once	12	CASSLVGGGYTF	TGTGCCAGCAGTTTAGTGGGAGGTGGCTACACCTTC
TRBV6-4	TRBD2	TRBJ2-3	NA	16	CASSDSGGWGPDTQYF	TGTGCCAGCAGTGACTCCGGGGGGTGGGGCCCAGATACGCAGTATTTT
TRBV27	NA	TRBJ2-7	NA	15	CASSLGPELPVEQYF	TGTGCCAGCAGTTTAGGGCCAGAGTTGCCGGTCGAGCAGTACTTC
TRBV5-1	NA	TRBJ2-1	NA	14	CASSSLEGSNEQFF	TGCGCCAGCAGCTCCTTGGAGGGATCCAATGAGCAGTTCTTC
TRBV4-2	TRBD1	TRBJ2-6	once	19	CASSRVGQGDGSGANVLTF	TGTGCCAGCAGCCGGGTGGGCCAGGGGGATGGCTCTGGGGCCAACGTCCTGACTTTC
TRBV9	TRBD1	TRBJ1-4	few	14	CASSVGQGGEKLFF	TGTGCCAGCAGCGTGGGACAGGGAGGTGAAAAACTGTTTTTT
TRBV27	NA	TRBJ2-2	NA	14	CASSYREGTGELFF	TGTGCCAGCAGTTACAGGGAAGGTACCGGGGAGCTGTTTTTT
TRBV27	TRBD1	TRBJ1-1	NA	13	CASRRGQITEAFF	TGTGCCAGCAGGCGGGGACAGATAACTGAAGCTTTCTTT
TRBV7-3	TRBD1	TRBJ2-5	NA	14	CASSRTGPAETQYF	TGTGCCAGCAGTAGGACAGGGCCAGCGGAGACCCAGTACTTC
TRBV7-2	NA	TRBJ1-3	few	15	CASSLDWAPGNTIYF	TGTGCCAGCAGCTTAGATTGGGCCCCTGGAAACACCATATATTTT
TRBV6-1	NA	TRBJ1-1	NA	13	CATLPRVYTEAFF	TGTGCCACGCTCCCCCGGGTTTACACTGAAGCTTTCTTT
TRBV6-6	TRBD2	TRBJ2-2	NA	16	CASTKNLGGTTGELFF	TGTGCCAGCACCAAAAATTTGGGGGGGACCACCGGGGAGCTGTTTTTT